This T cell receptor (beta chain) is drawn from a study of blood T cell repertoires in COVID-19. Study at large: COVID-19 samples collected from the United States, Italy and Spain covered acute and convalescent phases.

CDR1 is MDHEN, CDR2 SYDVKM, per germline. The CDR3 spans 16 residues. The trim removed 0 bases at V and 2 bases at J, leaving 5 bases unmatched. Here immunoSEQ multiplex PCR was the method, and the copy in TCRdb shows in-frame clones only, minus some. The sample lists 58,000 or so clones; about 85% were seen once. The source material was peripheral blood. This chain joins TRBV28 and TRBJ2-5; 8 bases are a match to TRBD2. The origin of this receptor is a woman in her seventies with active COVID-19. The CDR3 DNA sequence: TGTGCCAGCAGTTTATGGGGAAGCGGGGGACAAGAGACCCAGTACTTC. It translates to CASSLWGSGGQETQYF. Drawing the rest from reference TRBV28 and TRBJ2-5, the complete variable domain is DVKVTQSSRYLVKRTGEKVFLECVQDMDHENMFWYRQDPGLGLRLIYFSYDVKMKEKGDIPEGYSVSREKKERFSLILESASTNQTSMYLCASSLWGSGGQETQYFGPGTRLLVL.